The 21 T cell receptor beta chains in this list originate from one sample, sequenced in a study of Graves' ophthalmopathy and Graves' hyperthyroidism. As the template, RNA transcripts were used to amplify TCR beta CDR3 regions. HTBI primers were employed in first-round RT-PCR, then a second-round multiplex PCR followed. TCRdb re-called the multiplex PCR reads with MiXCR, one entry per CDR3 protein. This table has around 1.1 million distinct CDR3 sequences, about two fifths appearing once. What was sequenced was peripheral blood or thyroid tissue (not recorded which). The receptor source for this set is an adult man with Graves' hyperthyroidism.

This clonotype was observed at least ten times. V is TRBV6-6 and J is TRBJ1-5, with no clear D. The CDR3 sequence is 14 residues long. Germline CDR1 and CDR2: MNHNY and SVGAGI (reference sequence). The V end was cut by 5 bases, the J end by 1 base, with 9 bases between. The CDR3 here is CASSKVGSNQPQHF. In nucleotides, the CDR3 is TGTGCCAGCAGTAAGGTCGGGAGCAATCAGCCCCAGCATTTT.

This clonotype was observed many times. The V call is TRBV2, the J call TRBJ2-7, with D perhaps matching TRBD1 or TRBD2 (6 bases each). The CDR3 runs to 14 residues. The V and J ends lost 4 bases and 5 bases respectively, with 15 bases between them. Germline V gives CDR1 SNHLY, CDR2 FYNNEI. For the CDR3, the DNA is TGTGCCAGCAGTGTTTGGGGGGCCCCGGACGAGCAGTACTTC. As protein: CASSVWGAPDEQYF.

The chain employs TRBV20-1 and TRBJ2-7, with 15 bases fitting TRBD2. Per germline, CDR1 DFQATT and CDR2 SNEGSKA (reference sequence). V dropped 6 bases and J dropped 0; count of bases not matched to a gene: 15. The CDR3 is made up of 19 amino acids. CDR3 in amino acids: CSATQRTSGGAAFSYEQYF. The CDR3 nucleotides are TGCAGTGCCACCCAACGGACTAGCGGGGGGGCTGCCTTCTCCTACGAGCAGTACTTC.

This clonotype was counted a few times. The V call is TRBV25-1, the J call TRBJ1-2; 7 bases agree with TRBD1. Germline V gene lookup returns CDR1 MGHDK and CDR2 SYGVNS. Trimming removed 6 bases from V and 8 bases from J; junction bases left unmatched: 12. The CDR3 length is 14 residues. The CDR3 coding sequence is TGTGCCAGCAGCCCCACTCGACAGGGAGGAGGCTACACCTTC. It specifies CASSPTRQGGGYTF.

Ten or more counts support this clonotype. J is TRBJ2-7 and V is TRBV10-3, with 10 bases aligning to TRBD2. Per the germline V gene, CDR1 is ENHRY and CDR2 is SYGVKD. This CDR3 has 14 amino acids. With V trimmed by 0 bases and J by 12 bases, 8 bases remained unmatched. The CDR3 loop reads CAISESPGLAFGYF. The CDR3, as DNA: TGTGCCATCAGTGAGTCACCGGGACTAGCGTTTGGGTACTTC.

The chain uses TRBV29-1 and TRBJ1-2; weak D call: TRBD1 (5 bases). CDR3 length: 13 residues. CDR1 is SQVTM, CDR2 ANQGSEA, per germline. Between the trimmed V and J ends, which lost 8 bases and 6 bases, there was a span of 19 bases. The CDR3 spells CSSRGANWDGYTF. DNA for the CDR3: TGCAGCTCGCGAGGGGCGAACTGGGATGGCTACACCTTC.

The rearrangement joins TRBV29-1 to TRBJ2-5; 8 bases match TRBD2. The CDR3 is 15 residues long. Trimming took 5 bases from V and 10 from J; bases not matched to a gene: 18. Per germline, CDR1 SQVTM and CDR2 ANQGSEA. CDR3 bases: TGCAGCGTTACCCGACCGGGAGGGCTCGGATCGGGCCAGTACTTC. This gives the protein CSVTRPGGLGSGQYF.

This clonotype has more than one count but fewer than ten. CDR3 sequence reads: CASSLARGNSPLHF. DNA for the CDR3: TGTGCCAGCAGCTTAGCCAGGGGGAATTCACCCCTCCACTTT. The V call is TRBV9, the J call TRBJ1-6; 7 bases agree with TRBD1. V shed 4 bases and J 7 bases; nucleotides not matched to a gene: 5. The CDR3 spans 14 residues. Per germline, CDR1 SGDLS and CDR2 YYNGEE.

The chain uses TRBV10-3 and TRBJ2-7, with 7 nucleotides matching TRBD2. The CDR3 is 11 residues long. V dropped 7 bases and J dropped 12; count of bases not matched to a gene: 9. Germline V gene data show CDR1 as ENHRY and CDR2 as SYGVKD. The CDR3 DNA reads TGTGCCATCAAAGGTAACGGCGGGGGGTACTTC. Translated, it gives CAIKGNGGGYF.

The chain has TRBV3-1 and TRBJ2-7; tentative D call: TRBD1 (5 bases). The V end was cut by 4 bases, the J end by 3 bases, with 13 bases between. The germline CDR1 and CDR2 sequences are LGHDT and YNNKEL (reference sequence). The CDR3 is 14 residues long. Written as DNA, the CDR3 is TGTGCCAGCAGCCCCCCCGTGGGGCTCTACGAGCAGTACTTC. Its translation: CASSPPVGLYEQYF.

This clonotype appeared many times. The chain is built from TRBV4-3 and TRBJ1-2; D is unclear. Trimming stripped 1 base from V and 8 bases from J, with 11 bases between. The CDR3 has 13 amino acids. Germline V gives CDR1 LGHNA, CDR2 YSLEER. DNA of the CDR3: TGCGCCAGCAGCCAAGTTGGTCTTAGAGGCTACACCTTC. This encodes CASSQVGLRGYTF.

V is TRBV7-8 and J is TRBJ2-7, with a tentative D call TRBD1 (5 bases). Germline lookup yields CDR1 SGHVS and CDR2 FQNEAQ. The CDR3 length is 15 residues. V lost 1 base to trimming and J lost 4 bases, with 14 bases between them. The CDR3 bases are TGTGCCAGCAGCTTAGTTGCCAGGGAAGGATACGAGCAGTACTTC. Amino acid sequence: CASSLVAREGYEQYF.

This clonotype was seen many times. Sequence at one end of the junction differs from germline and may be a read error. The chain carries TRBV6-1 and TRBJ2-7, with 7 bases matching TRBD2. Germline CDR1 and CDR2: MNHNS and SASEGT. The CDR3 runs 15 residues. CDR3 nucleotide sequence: TGTGCCAGCACTGAACGTGAGGGAGGGCCTTACGAGCAGTACTTC. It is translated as CASTEREGGPYEQYF.

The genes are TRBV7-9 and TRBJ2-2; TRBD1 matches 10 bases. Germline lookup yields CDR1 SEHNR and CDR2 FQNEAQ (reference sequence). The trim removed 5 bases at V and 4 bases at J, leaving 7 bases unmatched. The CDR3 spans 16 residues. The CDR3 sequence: CASSPTRTGGTGELFF. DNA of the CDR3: TGTGCCAGCAGCCCCACTCGGACAGGGGGCACCGGGGAGCTGTTTTTT.

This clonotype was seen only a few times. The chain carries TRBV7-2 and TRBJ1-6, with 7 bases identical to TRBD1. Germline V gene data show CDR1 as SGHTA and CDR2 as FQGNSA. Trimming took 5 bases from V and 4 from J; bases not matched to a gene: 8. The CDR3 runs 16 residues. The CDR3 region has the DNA TGTGCCAGCAGCGATCGGGACAGATTGTATAATTCACCCCTCCACTTT. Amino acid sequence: CASSDRDRLYNSPLHF. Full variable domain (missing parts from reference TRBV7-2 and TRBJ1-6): GAGVSQSPSNKVTEKGKDVELRCDPISGHTALYWYRQSLGQGLEFLIYFQGNSAPDKSGLPSDRFSAERTGGSVSTLTIQRTQQEDSAVYLCASSDRDRLYNSPLHFGNGTRLTVT.

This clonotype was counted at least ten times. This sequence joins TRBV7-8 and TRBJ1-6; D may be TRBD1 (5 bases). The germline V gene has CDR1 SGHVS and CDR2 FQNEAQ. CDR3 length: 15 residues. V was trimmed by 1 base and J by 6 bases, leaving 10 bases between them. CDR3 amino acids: CASSLETVTNSPLHF. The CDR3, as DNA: TGTGCCAGCAGCTTAGAGACAGTAACTAATTCACCCCTCCACTTT.

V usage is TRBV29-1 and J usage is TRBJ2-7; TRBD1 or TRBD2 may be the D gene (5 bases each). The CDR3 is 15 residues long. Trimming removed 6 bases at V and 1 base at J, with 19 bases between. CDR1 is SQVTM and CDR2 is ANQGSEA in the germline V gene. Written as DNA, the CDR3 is TGCAGCGTCGCGACCGGGGCTAGTGCTTCCTACGAGCAGTACTTC. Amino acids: CSVATGASASYEQYF.

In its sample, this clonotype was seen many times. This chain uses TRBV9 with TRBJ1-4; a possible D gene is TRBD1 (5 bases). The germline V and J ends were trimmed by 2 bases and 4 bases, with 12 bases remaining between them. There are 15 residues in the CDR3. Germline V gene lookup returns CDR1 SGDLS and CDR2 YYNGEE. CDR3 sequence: CASSVLGAGNEKLFF. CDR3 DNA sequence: TGTGCCAGCAGCGTTTTAGGGGCAGGTAATGAAAAACTGTTTTTT. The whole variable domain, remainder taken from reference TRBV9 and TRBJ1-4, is DSGVTQTPKHLITATGQRVTLRCSPRSGDLSVYWYQQSLDQGLQFLIQYYNGEERAKGNILERFSAQQFPDLHSELNLSSLELGDSALYFCASSVLGAGNEKLFFGSGTQLSVL.

The CDR3 region is CASSRGLAGGLYEQYF. The CDR3, as DNA: TGTGCCAGTAGTCGCGGACTAGCGGGAGGACTCTACGAGCAGTACTTC. The V call is TRBV19, the J call TRBJ2-7; 14 bases are a match to TRBD2. CDR3 size: 16 residues. The J segment lost 3 bases and the V segment lost 5 bases, leaving 6 bases of the junction unmatched. Germline V gives CDR1 LNHDA, CDR2 SQIVND (reference sequence).

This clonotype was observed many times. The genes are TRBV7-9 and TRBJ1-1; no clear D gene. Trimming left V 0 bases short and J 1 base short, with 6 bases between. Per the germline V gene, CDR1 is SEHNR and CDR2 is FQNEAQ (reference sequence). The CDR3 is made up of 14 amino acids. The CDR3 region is CASSLAGRNTEAFF. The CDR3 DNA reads TGTGCCAGCAGCTTAGCTGGCCGGAACACTGAAGCTTTCTTT.

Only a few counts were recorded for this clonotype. The CDR3 sequence: CASRWVGARTGELFF. CDR3 DNA sequence: TGTGCCAGCAGATGGGTTGGGGCGAGAACCGGGGAGCTGTTTTTT. The rearrangement joins TRBV6-5 to TRBJ2-2, with a tentative D call TRBD1 (5 bases). V lost 6 bases to trimming and J lost 5 bases, with 16 bases between them. The CDR3 length is 15 residues. Germline V gene lookup returns CDR1 MNHEY and CDR2 SVGAGI.